This T cell receptor (beta chain) was captured in a study of glioma-infiltrating T cells after dendritic cell vaccination. The overall study: Patients had newly diagnosed or recurrent glioblastoma and received dendritic cell vaccines.

Stated time point: after dendritic cell vaccination, including at tumor progression/relapse. A remark on this clone: Its antigen is unidentified.

Deletions cut 0 bases from V and 10 bases from J, with 7 bases between. The length of the CDR3 is 11 residues. Germline V gene lookup returns CDR1 SGHRS and CDR2 YFSETQ. Primers: 60 V beta forward and 13 J beta reverse. Sequencing was performed with immunoSEQ multiplex PCR; in TCRdb, only in-frame clones are kept and a portion is missing. The sample gives approximately 99,000 clones, approximately 80% of which show up once; around 5.4% is in the top ten. Study observations and caveats: Estimated pretreatment TIL content predicted outcome after dendritic cell vaccination.

This TCR derives from a human donor with glioblastoma. This chain links TRBV5-1 with TRBJ1-1, with unresolved D. The sequences come from blood, collected after dendritic cell vaccination. This CDR3 is CASSLGQLAFF. The CDR3 DNA is TGCGCCAGCAGCTTGGGACAACTAGCTTTCTTT.